This T cell receptor beta chain appears in the sequencing data of a study of T-cell reconstitution after alpha-beta-depleted transplantation in children. The sample holds a few counts of this clonotype. Its antigen is still unknown. Trimming removed 2 bases from V and 6 bases from J; junction bases left unmatched: 5. The CDR3 spans 15 residues. Study-wide results and caveats: Diversity and T-cell counts at one year after transplant derived mostly from new T cells.

As it was prepared, the TCRbeta library received unique molecular identifiers. TCRdb used MiXCR to reprocess the PCR reads, holding one entry per CDR3 protein. The repertoire holds roughly 400,000 distinct CDR3 sequences, with roughly two fifths as singletons. This TCR derives from a girl aged 2 to 10 with aplastic anemia, due to receive a stem cell transplant. The genes are TRBV12-3 or TRBV12-4 and TRBJ2-1; 9 bases are shared with TRBD1. Sequenced material: PBMCs, taken before TCRalphabeta/CD19-depleted stem cell transplant. The CDR3 sequence is CASSLTGGLSNEQFF. The DNA for the CDR3 is TGTGCCAGCAGTTTAACAGGGGGCCTCTCCAATGAGCAGTTCTTC.